This is a list of T cell receptor beta chains from one sample in a study of Graves' ophthalmopathy and Graves' hyperthyroidism. MiXCR, run by TCRdb on the multiplex PCR reads, gives a single entry per CDR3 protein. The table includes a few hundred thousand distinct CDR3 sequences, around a fifth detected once. Sample: peripheral blood. Receptor source: a woman between 18 and 29 years old with stable Graves' hyperthyroidism. CDR3s include the opening cysteine and the closing phenylalanine or tryptophan. The D gene is left open where the match is weak. Only some rows state a clone size, as once, few, many or a class for expanded clones.

>TRBV29-1|NA|TRBJ1-1|few
CSVVGIGNTEAFF
TGCAGCGTTGTAGGGATTGGGAACACTGAAGCTTTCTTT
>TRBV20-1|NA|TRBJ2-5|NA
CSARDLALQETQYF
TGCAGTGCTAGAGATCTGGCACTTCAAGAGACCCAGTACTTC
>TRBV7-9|NA|TRBJ2-5|many
CASSPTGLQPRETQYF
TGTGCCAGCAGCCCGACGGGGTTGCAACCTCGGGAGACCCAGTACTTC
>TRBV25-1|NA|TRBJ2-5|many
CASSEHLGGSGSETQYF
TGTGCCAGCAGTGAACATTTGGGAGGTAGTGGGTCGGAGACCCAGTACTTC
>TRBV15|NA|TRBJ2-5|NA
CATSSGPQETQYF
TGTGCCACCAGCTCAGGGCCTCAAGAGACCCAGTACTTC
>TRBV12-3/TRBV12-4|NA|TRBJ1-1|NA
CASSLFGGWRRMNTEAFF
TGTGCCAGCAGTTTGTTCGGGGGCTGGAGGAGGATGAACACTGAAGCTTTCTTT
>TRBV6-5|TRBD2|TRBJ2-4|many
CASSYSGRRDIKYF
TGTGCCAGCAGTTACAGCGGGAGGAGGGACATTAAGTACTTC
>TRBV5-1|NA|TRBJ2-6|once
CASSTSAGANVLTF
TGCGCCAGCAGCACAAGTGCTGGGGCCAACGTCCTGACTTTC
>TRBV29-1|NA|TRBJ2-5|NA
CAMRLNQETQYF
TGCGCCATGCGACTCAACCAAGAGACCCAGTACTTC
>TRBV4-2|NA|TRBJ2-5|NA
CASSQDGGVRPEETQYF
TGTGCCAGCAGCCAAGATGGCGGGGTGAGACCTGAAGAGACCCAGTACTTC